The 12 T cell receptor beta chains presented below share a single source sample, sequenced in a study of T cells in women clearing cervical HPV infection. Some clones are missing from TCRdb's copy, which holds only in-frame ones; the method was immunoSEQ multiplex PCR. Seen in this sample are some 23,000 clones; the ten most common clones hold less than 3.5%. The material sequenced was blood buffy coat. The receptors were gathered from a woman aged 18-69 years with a cervical HPV16 infection that either progressed to CIN3+ or cleared (not recorded which).

Of note for this clone: The sequence runs out 3 residues before the end of the CDR3; the remainder is reconstructed from the germline J gene. The rearrangement links TRBV6-2 or TRBV6-3 to TRBJ1-1, with TRBD1 matching 9 bases. This CDR3 region has 11 residues. Trimming cost V 11 bases and J 5 bases; bases outside gene matches: 3. Germline values: CDR1 MNHEY, CDR2 SVGEGT. The CDR3 DNA, read in part, is TGTGCCCTAGGACAGGGGACTGAA. Its translation: CALGQGTE. The CDR3, in full, reads CALGQGTEAFF.

To note about this clone: The read finishes 3 residues shy of the CDR3 end, and the germline J gene is used to complete it. This chain uses TRBV29-1 with TRBJ2-7; possible D gene TRBD2, 5 bases. V dropped 5 bases and J dropped 5 bases, with 10 bases sitting between them. CDR1 and CDR2 (germline): SQVTM, ANQGSEA. The CDR3 totals 11 residues. The covered CDR3 bases are TGCAGCGTTACCCGGACTGACGAG. This codes for CSVTRTDE. The complete CDR3 protein is CSVTRTDEQYF.

Concerning this clone itself: Mismatch with germline at one junction end may stem from a read error. The CDR3 extends 3 residues past the end of the read, so its final part is completed from the germline J gene. The sample holds other DNA sequences that translate to the same CDR3. The rearrangement uses TRBV18 and TRBJ1-3; no firm D call. This CDR3 is 15 amino acids long. CDR1 is KGHSH, CDR2 LQKENI, per germline. The CDR3 is CASSTQADRRNTIYF. The sequenced part of the CDR3 DNA is TGTGCCAGCTCAACGCAAGCGGACCGCCGAAACACT.

As to this clone: The CDR3 extends 3 residues past the end of the read, so its final part is completed from the germline J gene. V is TRBV19 and J is TRBJ1-2, with no clear D. The CDR3 has 16 residues. The germline V gene encodes CDR1 LNHDA and CDR2 SQIVND (reference sequence). The part of the CDR3 DNA that was read is TGTGCCAGTAGCCTCTCTCCCGGGGTAGCCTACAATGAC. Translating gives CASSLSPGVAYND. The CDR3, in full, reads CASSLSPGVAYNDYTF.

As regards this clone: The read is 3 residues too short to cover the CDR3 end, so that end is filled in from the germline J gene. V is TRBV18 and J is TRBJ1-2; no reliable D call. Germline CDR1 is KGHSH and CDR2 is LQKENI. This CDR3 has 13 amino acids. CDR3 DNA, as far as it was read: TGTGCCAGCTCACAATCAAGCACAGATACC. Translation gives CASSQSSTDT. The whole CDR3 is CASSQSSTDTYTF.

Comments on this clone: The junction departs from germline at one end; a sequencing error may be responsible. The CDR3 here is CASSQDSTRELFF. The covered CDR3 bases are TGCGCCAGCAGCCAAGATAGCACCAGGGAG. The chain couples TRBV4-2 to TRBJ2-2; no clear D. The read gets to within 3 residues of the CDR3 end, and the germline J gene fills in the rest. This CDR3 comprises 13 residues. Germline loops: CDR1 LGHNA, CDR2 YNFKEQ.

Concerning this clone: Read data end 3 residues before the CDR3 end; the end is taken from the germline J gene. The V call is TRBV6-2 or TRBV6-3, the J call TRBJ1-2; perhaps TRBD1 as D (6 bases). This CDR3 spans 14 amino acids. Trimming left V 6 bases short and J 0 bases short, with 11 bases between. Germline V CDR1 and CDR2: MNHEY, SVGEGT. The covered CDR3 bases are TGTGCCAGCAGGACGGCAGGGGCTAACTATGGC. Protein product: CASRTAGANYG. The complete CDR3 reads CASRTAGANYGYTF.

Concerning this clone: The read gets to within 3 residues of the CDR3 end, and the germline J gene fills in the rest. The chain carries TRBV2 and TRBJ2-3, with TRBD2 matching 12 bases. The germline gives CDR1 SNHLY, CDR2 FYNNEI. The CDR3 is 19 residues long. V shed 0 bases and J 0 bases; nucleotides not matched to a gene: 7. The chain's CDR3 is CASSEALAGGPKSTDTQYF. The sequenced CDR3 bases are TGTGCCAGCAGTGAAGCGCTAGCGGGAGGGCCCAAGAGCACAGATACG.

As for this clone: The CDR3 goes on 3 residues after the read ends, and that part is filled in from the germline J gene. This sequence joins TRBV10-3 and TRBJ2-3, with 11 nucleotides matching TRBD2. CDR3 length: 14 residues. The germline CDR1 and CDR2 sequences are ENHRY and SYGVKD. CDR3 DNA, as far as it was read: TGTGCCATCACTAGGACTAGCGGGCAAGAGACG. It yields the protein CAITRTSGQET. Given in full, the CDR3 is CAITRTSGQETQYF.

Turning to this clone: The read finishes 3 residues shy of the CDR3 end, and the germline J gene is used to complete it. V usage is TRBV6-2 or TRBV6-3 and J usage is TRBJ2-7, with 7 bases fitting TRBD2. This CDR3 has 12 residues. J lost 5 bases, V lost 6 bases, and 4 bases had no gene match. Germline values: CDR1 MNHEY, CDR2 SVGEGT. The sequenced CDR3 bases are TGTGCCAGCAGCCTGGGGGGGGACGAG. It codes for CASSLGGDE. The entire CDR3 protein reads CASSLGGDEQYF.

Here the CDR3 reads CASAPGGAGYEQYF. The sequenced part of the CDR3 DNA is TGTGCCAGTGCTCCCGGAGGGGCTGGTTACGAG. V usage is TRBV19 and J usage is TRBJ2-7; tentative D call: TRBD2 (6 bases). The read terminates 3 residues before the CDR3 end, so the remaining end is supplied by the germline J gene. The length of the CDR3 is 14 residues. V lost 8 bases to trimming and J lost 4 bases, with 18 bases between them. Germline V lookup: CDR1 LNHDA, CDR2 SQIVND (reference sequence).

In regard to this clone: The read stops 3 residues short of the end of the CDR3; the missing end is completed from the germline J gene. The chain joins TRBV11-2 to TRBJ1-6, with D perhaps matching TRBD1 (5 bases). V was pared by 5 bases and J by 9 bases, with 14 bases between. The CDR3 is made up of 14 amino acids. In germline, CDR1 is SGHAT, CDR2 FQNNGV. The CDR3: CASSPGHGSSPLHF. The sequenced CDR3 bases are TGTGCCAGCAGCCCCGGACACGGGAGTTCACCC. Drawing the rest from reference TRBV11-2 and TRBJ1-6, the complete variable domain is EAGVAQSPRYKIIEKRQSVAFWCNPISGHATLYWYQQILGQGPKLLIQFQNNGVVDDSQLPKDRFSAERLKGVDSTLKIQPAKLEDSAVYLCASSPGHGSSPLHFGNGTRLTVT.